This T cell receptor beta chain emerged from a study of blood T cell repertoires in COVID-19. Study-wide background: Samples taken during acute and convalescent COVID-19 were collected in the United States, Italy and Spain.

The Seattle patients joined while their infection was active and were tracked longitudinally afterward. The CDR3 is 14 residues long. V gave up 2 bases and J gave up 1 base, with 9 bases separating them. Germline CDR1 and CDR2: SGDLS and YYNGEE. Authors' processing steps: Counts of nucleated cells, estimated from reference gene primer amplification, were obtained. Assay: immunoSEQ multiplex PCR; the TCRdb copy retains only in-frame clones and omits some. V, J and clone size derive from that table, while D and trimming were established from the DNA sequence. The sample contains a few hundred thousand clones, roughly 90% of which appear only once.

This chain joins TRBV9 and TRBJ1-2, with D possibly being TRBD1 (6 bases). The sample comprised peripheral blood. The source is a woman between 25 and 40 years old with COVID-19, enrolled during active disease. The CDR3 DNA follows: TGTGCCAGCAGCGTTCGACAGGATAACTATGGCTACACCTTC. It codes for CASSVRQDNYGYTF.